Shown below are 26 T cell receptor beta chains from a single sample sequenced in a study of blood T cell repertoires in COVID-19. Assay: immunoSEQ multiplex PCR; the TCRdb copy retains only in-frame clones and omits some. The data hold nearly 350,000 clones, with around nine tenths observed a single time. What was sequenced was peripheral blood. Receptors originate from a woman in her 70s with COVID-19, enrolled during active disease.

The gene calls are TRBV30 and TRBJ1-1; no definite D call. The germline V gene encodes CDR1 GTSNPN and CDR2 SVGIG (reference sequence). V was clipped by 2 bases and J by 1 base, with 11 bases between them. The CDR3 has 14 amino acids. The CDR3 DNA follows: TGTGCCTGGAGTACGGGGTACTCGAACACTGAAGCTTTCTTT. It codes for CAWSTGYSNTEAFF.

J is TRBJ1-3 and V is TRBV7-2; unclear D gene. The length of the CDR3 is 14 residues. The V gene's germline CDR1 is SGHTA and CDR2 FQGNSA. The ends were cut back, 5 bases at V and 0 bases at J, with 8 bases in the middle. The CDR3 spells CASSAQVSGNTIYF. CDR3 sequence (DNA): TGTGCCAGCAGCGCACAAGTCTCTGGAAACACCATATATTTT.

This clone has only one observation. V and J are TRBV3-1 (or the pseudogene TRBV3-2) and TRBJ1-1; TRBD1 is a possible D gene (5 bases). The germline gives CDR1 LGHDT, CDR2 YNNKEL (reference sequence). Trimming removed 1 base from V and 1 base from J, with 16 bases in between. CDR3 size: 17 residues. DNA of the CDR3: TGTGCCAGCAGCCAAGTGGGAACAGGCTCGAGGAACACTGAAGCTTTCTTT. It yields the protein CASSQVGTGSRNTEAFF.

The chain uses TRBV4-3 and TRBJ2-3; TRBD1 is a possible D gene (5 bases). CDR1 is LGHNA and CDR2 is YSLEER in the germline V gene. V was clipped by 0 bases and J by 6 bases, with 16 bases between them. This CDR3 is built from 16 residues. As DNA, the CDR3 is TGCGCCAGCAGCCAAGAAGTTGGGGCTTCGCGGGATACGCAGTATTTT. This encodes CASSQEVGASRDTQYF.

The gene calls are TRBV5-6 and TRBJ1-4; possibly TRBD1 for D (5 bases). The CDR3 loop spans 14 amino acids. The V end lost 3 bases, the J end lost 3 bases, and 9 bases lay between the germline ends. CDR1 and CDR2 (germline): SGHDT, YYEEEE. Here the CDR3 reads CASSWGDPNEKLFF. The CDR3 nucleotides read TGTGCCAGCAGCTGGGGGGATCCTAATGAAAAACTGTTTTTT.

This clone was counted a few times. The CDR3 loop reads CASSPDRGRMNTEAFF. CDR3 nucleotide sequence: TGCGCCAGCAGCCCCGACAGGGGACGGATGAACACTGAAGCTTTCTTT. The J gene is TRBJ1-1, the V gene TRBV5-1, with 8 bases that match TRBD1. Germline CDR1 SGHRS, CDR2 YFSETQ. Unmatched junction bases numbered 8, after V lost 4 bases and J lost 0 bases. This CDR3 spans 16 amino acids.

This clone has just a few counts. The sample has other DNA sequences that encode this CDR3 too. The rearrangement uses TRBV19 and TRBJ1-6; 7 bases are shared with TRBD1. This CDR3 is 13 amino acids long. The V and J ends lost 4 bases and 7 bases, in that order; junction bases with no gene match: 1. The germline V gene has CDR1 LNHDA and CDR2 SQIVND (reference sequence). This chain's CDR3 is CASSRDRNSPLHF. CDR3 sequence (DNA): TGTGCCAGTAGTAGGGACAGAAATTCACCCCTCCACTTT.

V and J are TRBV5-5 and TRBJ2-7; D gene unclear. CDR3 size: 14 residues. In germline, CDR1 is SGHKS, CDR2 YYEKEE (reference sequence). V was pared by 0 bases and J by 6 bases, with 13 bases between. This CDR3 reads CASSLVPPSGEQYF. The CDR3 DNA reads as TGTGCCAGCAGCTTGGTCCCTCCTTCGGGCGAGCAGTACTTC.

The chain combines TRBV10-1 with TRBJ2-1, with a tentative D call TRBD2 (7 bases). V dropped 2 bases and J dropped 1 base, with 12 bases sitting between them. The germline CDR1 and CDR2 sequences are WNHNN and SYGVQD (reference sequence). The CDR3 contains 16 residues. In DNA form, the CDR3 reads TGCGCCAGCAGTGAGGGGCGGGGGCCTTCCTACAATGAGCAGTTCTTC. This gives the protein CASSEGRGPSYNEQFF.

The V and J genes are TRBV9 and TRBJ1-6, with 7 bases identical to TRBD1. The V and J ends lost 4 bases and 11 bases, in that order; junction bases with no gene match: 12. CDR1 and CDR2 (germline): SGDLS, YYNGEE. The CDR3 consists of 15 residues. The CDR3 region is CASSPETGQRPPLHF. DNA of the CDR3: TGTGCCAGCAGCCCAGAGACAGGGCAGAGGCCACCCCTCCACTTT.

The rearrangement uses TRBV24-1 and TRBJ1-1; D possibly corresponds to TRBD1 (6 bases). Trimming left V 5 bases short and J 5 bases short, with 11 bases between. The CDR3 has 13 amino acids. The germline V gene encodes CDR1 KGHDR and CDR2 SFDVKD. CDR3 in DNA: TGTGCCACCAGTGGCCCCAGGGGAACTGAAGCTTTCTTT. It yields the protein CATSGPRGTEAFF.

The J gene is TRBJ2-1, the V gene TRBV2; 12 positions match TRBD2. Germline V CDR1 and CDR2: SNHLY, FYNNEI. V shed 0 bases, J shed 6 bases, and the junction held 3 bases outside the gene matches. The CDR3 is 16 amino acids. DNA of the CDR3: TGTGCCAGCAGTGAAGCCGCTAGCGGGGGGGCCAATGAGCAGTTCTTC. Its protein is CASSEAASGGANEQFF.

This chain joins TRBV6-5 and TRBJ1-3, with D hard to call. Trimming removed 0 bases from V and 6 bases from J, with 9 bases in between. The CDR3 covers 14 residues. Germline assignment: CDR1 MNHEY and CDR2 SVGAGI. CDR3 protein: CASSYSWRENTIYF. DNA for the CDR3: TGTGCCAGCAGTTACTCATGGAGAGAAAACACCATATATTTT.

The V gene is TRBV10-3, the J gene TRBJ1-3; D is unclear. Germline-derived CDR1 and CDR2 are ENHRY and SYGVKD. V lost 2 bases to trimming and J lost 0 bases, with 5 bases between them. The CDR3 length is 14 residues. The CDR3 reads CAISEGSSGNTIYF. The CDR3 nucleotides read TGTGCCATCAGTGAGGGCAGCTCTGGAAACACCATATATTTT.

In its sample, this clone was seen once. The V call is TRBV18, the J call TRBJ1-5; no clear D. Trimming left V 1 base short and J 0 bases short, with 10 bases between. The CDR3 spans 16 residues. Per germline, CDR1 KGHSH and CDR2 LQKENI. CDR3 amino acids: CASSPLAGYSNQPQHF. In nucleotides, the CDR3 is TGTGCCAGCTCACCACTGGCAGGATATAGCAATCAGCCCCAGCATTTT.

The chain couples TRBV19 to TRBJ1-5; 7 nucleotides line up with TRBD1. V gave up 10 bases and J gave up 6 bases; unmatched junction bases: 9. In germline, CDR1 is LNHDA, CDR2 SQIVND (reference sequence). This CDR3 contains 13 residues. In DNA, the CDR3 is TGTGCCACCCAGAACAGGGGACGTCAGCCCCAGCATTTT. Translating it yields CATQNRGRQPQHF.

The chain couples TRBV7-2 to TRBJ2-1; no clear D. CDR1 is SGHTA, CDR2 FQGNSA, per germline. V was cut by 2 bases and J by 10 bases, with 12 bases left in between. The CDR3 is made up of 13 amino acids. The CDR3 DNA reads TGTGCCAGCAGCTTAAGACGTGCTAGGGAGCAGTTCTTC. Its translation: CASSLRRAREQFF.

J is TRBJ2-5 and V is TRBV27, with 7 bases that match TRBD1. Germline V CDR1 and CDR2: MNHEY, SMNVEV (reference sequence). V was clipped by 4 bases and J by 4 bases; unmatched bases: 9. This CDR3 has 15 amino acids. The CDR3 nucleotides read TGTGCCAGCAGTTCAACAGGGGCCGCCTTAGAGACCCAGTACTTC. This gives the protein CASSSTGAALETQYF.

The chain links TRBV7-2 to TRBJ2-3; the D gene is possibly TRBD2 (6 bases). The V gene lost 3 bases and the J gene lost 2 bases, with 12 bases spanning the gap. Germline V CDR1 and CDR2: SGHTA, FQGNSA. This CDR3 region has 15 residues. The CDR3 loop reads CASSLGRSPTDTQYF. CDR3 nucleotides: TGTGCCAGCAGCTTGGGGAGGTCCCCCACAGATACGCAGTATTTT.

The chain links TRBV7-2 to TRBJ2-1, with 9 positions matching TRBD1. The V gene end was trimmed by 1 base and the J gene end by 8 bases; junction bases not matched to a gene: 6. CDR3 length equals 15 residues. The germline V gene has CDR1 SGHTA and CDR2 FQGNSA. CDR3 region: CASSLVGQGLDEQFF. CDR3 in DNA: TGTGCCAGCAGCTTAGTGGGACAGGGATTGGATGAGCAGTTCTTC.

The chain uses TRBV27 and TRBJ2-7; 9 nucleotides match TRBD2. Germline V gives CDR1 MNHEY, CDR2 SMNVEV (reference sequence). The ends lost 4 bases at V and 0 bases at J; junction bases unmatched: 10. The CDR3 runs 17 residues. For the CDR3, the DNA is TGTGCCAGCAGTTGGGGCGTATTAGCGGGGGCCTCCTACGAGCAGTACTTC. Its translation is CASSWGVLAGASYEQYF.

V usage is TRBV11-2 and J usage is TRBJ1-4; TRBD1 matches 9 bases. Germline lookup yields CDR1 SGHAT and CDR2 FQNNGV. This CDR3 is built from 14 residues. Trimming cost V 3 bases and J 6 bases; bases outside gene matches: 2. For the CDR3, the DNA is TGTGCCAGCAGCTTCGGGACAGGGTATGAAAAACTGTTTTTT. It encodes CASSFGTGYEKLFF.

V is TRBV2 and J is TRBJ1-4; D is uncertain. V dropped 0 bases and J dropped 8 bases, with 13 bases sitting between them. The CDR3 runs to 15 residues. Germline V CDR1 and CDR2: SNHLY, FYNNEI. The CDR3 nucleotides read TGTGCCAGCAGTGAAGCGGGAGCCAGAGGAGAAAAACTGTTTTTT. Translated, it gives CASSEAGARGEKLFF.

V gene TRBV5-6 combines with J gene TRBJ2-7, with D possibly matching TRBD1 (8 bases). Looked up from germline, CDR1 is SGHDT and CDR2 is YYEEEE. This CDR3 comprises 15 residues. Trimming took off 4 bases at V and 2 bases at J, with 16 bases between the two ends. CDR3 nucleotides: TGTGCCAGCAGCGGGAGGGGGACAGGTGCCTACGAGCAGTACTTC. This translates into CASSGRGTGAYEQYF.

There are a few counts of this clone. The V call is TRBV12-3 or TRBV12-4, the J call TRBJ1-1; tentative D call: TRBD1 (6 bases). Trimming took 2 bases from V and 6 from J, leaving 10 bases between them. The CDR3 covers 13 residues. DNA for the CDR3: TGTGCCAGCAGTTTACAGGGGAGATCTGAAGCTTTCTTT. Amino acids: CASSLQGRSEAFF.

This clone occurred a few times. This chain connects TRBV10-1 to TRBJ1-2, with no clear D. Trimming cost V 5 bases and J 8 bases, with 15 bases left between them. The CDR3 has 13 amino acids. Germline values: CDR1 WNHNN, CDR2 SYGVQD (reference sequence). The DNA for the CDR3 is TGCGCCAGCAGTCCAGGATCAGATGAAGGCTACACCTTC. Translated: CASSPGSDEGYTF.